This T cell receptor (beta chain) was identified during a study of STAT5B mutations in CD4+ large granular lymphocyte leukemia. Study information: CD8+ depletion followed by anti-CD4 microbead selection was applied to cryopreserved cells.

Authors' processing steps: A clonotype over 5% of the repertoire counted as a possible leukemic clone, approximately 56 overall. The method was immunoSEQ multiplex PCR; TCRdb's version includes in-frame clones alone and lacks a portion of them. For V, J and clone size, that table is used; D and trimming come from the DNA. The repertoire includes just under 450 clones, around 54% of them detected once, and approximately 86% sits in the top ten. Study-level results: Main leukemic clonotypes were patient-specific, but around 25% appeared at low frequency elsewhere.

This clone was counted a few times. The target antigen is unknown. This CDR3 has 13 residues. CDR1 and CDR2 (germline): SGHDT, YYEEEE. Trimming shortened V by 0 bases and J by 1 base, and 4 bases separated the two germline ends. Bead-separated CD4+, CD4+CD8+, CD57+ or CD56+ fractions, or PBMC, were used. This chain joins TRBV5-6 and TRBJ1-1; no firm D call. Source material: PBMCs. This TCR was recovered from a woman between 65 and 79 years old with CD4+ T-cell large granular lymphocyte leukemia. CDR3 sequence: CASSLEPNTEAFF. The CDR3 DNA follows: TGTGCCAGCAGCTTGGAGCCGAACACTGAAGCTTTCTTT.